This is a list of T cell receptor beta chains from one sample in a study of radiation and T cells in renal cell carcinoma. Using immunoSEQ multiplex PCR, the repertoire was profiled, and TCRdb retains in-frame clones only, with some absent. The sample has 100,000 to 150,000 clones; around 83% are singletons. The specimen comprised blood, sampled from a patient whose treatment included radiotherapy and nephrectomy. The receptors stem from a woman aged 55-69 years with renal cell carcinoma. Both conserved end residues are part of each CDR3. A D gene is named only where the DNA matches it firmly. Clone size, where shown, is once, few, many, or a class for clones that have expanded.

d_call: TRBD1; j_call: TRBJ1-1; v_call: TRBV7-9; clone_size: NA; cdr3_nt: TGTGCCAGCAGCTCTCCAGGGGGCGCAGGAGCTGAAGCTTTCTTT; cdr3_aa: CASSSPGGAGAEAFF
d_call: NA; j_call: TRBJ1-5; v_call: TRBV19; clone_size: NA; cdr3_nt: TGTGCCAGTCGGACTCGGGGCGGGGATCAGCCCCAGCATTTT; cdr3_aa: CASRTRGGDQPQHF
d_call: NA; j_call: TRBJ2-7; v_call: TRBV28; clone_size: NA; cdr3_nt: TGTGCCAGCAAGGACGGAGGACCGTACGAGCAGTACTTC; cdr3_aa: CASKDGGPYEQYF
d_call: TRBD1; j_call: TRBJ1-2; v_call: TRBV15; clone_size: few; cdr3_nt: TGTGCCACCAGCAGAGATCGAACGGGACAGGGCTCCCGCTACACCTTC; cdr3_aa: CATSRDRTGQGSRYTF
d_call: TRBD2; j_call: TRBJ2-1; v_call: TRBV6-1; clone_size: few; cdr3_nt: TGTGCCAGCAGTGTCACTAGCGGGGGTTACAATGAGCAGTTCTTC; cdr3_aa: CASSVTSGGYNEQFF
d_call: NA; j_call: TRBJ1-2; v_call: TRBV10-3; clone_size: few; cdr3_nt: TGTGCCATCGCCCCGGGCGGAATCTATGGCTACACCTTC; cdr3_aa: CAIAPGGIYGYTF
d_call: NA; j_call: TRBJ1-5; v_call: TRBV4-1; clone_size: NA; cdr3_nt: TGCGCCAGCAGCCAAGAAGGGAAGGGCTGGCAGCCCCAGCATTTT; cdr3_aa: CASSQEGKGWQPQHF
d_call: NA; j_call: TRBJ2-7; v_call: TRBV9; clone_size: NA; cdr3_nt: TGTGCCAGCAGCGTAGGAACAGACTCCTACGAGCAGTACTTC; cdr3_aa: CASSVGTDSYEQYF
d_call: TRBD2; j_call: TRBJ2-3; v_call: TRBV19; clone_size: NA; cdr3_nt: TGTGCCAGTAGCCTACTAGCGAGGGCAGATACGCAGTATTTT; cdr3_aa: CASSLLARADTQYF
d_call: TRBD1; j_call: TRBJ1-2; v_call: TRBV7-2; clone_size: NA; cdr3_nt: TGTGCCAGCAGCTTGACAGGGGGTGAGGGCTACACCTTC; cdr3_aa: CASSLTGGEGYTF
d_call: NA; j_call: TRBJ2-7; v_call: TRBV28; clone_size: NA; cdr3_nt: TGTGCCAGCAGCTTACTGACAGGAGGATTAGGTGAGCAGTACTTC; cdr3_aa: CASSLLTGGLGEQYF
d_call: TRBD1; j_call: TRBJ1-2; v_call: TRBV19; clone_size: NA; cdr3_nt: TGTGCCTCCTCGGACAGGAACTATGGCTACACCTTC; cdr3_aa: CASSDRNYGYTF
d_call: TRBD1; j_call: TRBJ1-5; v_call: TRBV7-9; clone_size: NA; cdr3_nt: TGTGCCAGCAGCCGAACCGGGACAGGTGTAAGCAATCAGCCCCAGCATTTT; cdr3_aa: CASSRTGTGVSNQPQHF
d_call: TRBD1; j_call: TRBJ1-2; v_call: TRBV7-3; clone_size: NA; cdr3_nt: TGTGCCAGCAGCACGGGACAGACGGACTATGGCTACACCTTC; cdr3_aa: CASSTGQTDYGYTF
d_call: TRBD1; j_call: TRBJ1-2; v_call: TRBV9; clone_size: NA; cdr3_nt: TGTGCCAGCAGCGAATCTGGGACAGTAGCTAACTATGGCTACACCTTC; cdr3_aa: CASSESGTVANYGYTF
d_call: NA; j_call: TRBJ2-2; v_call: TRBV29-1; clone_size: NA; cdr3_nt: TGCAGCGCTATAGCGCGGGGTACCGGGGAGCTGTTTTTT; cdr3_aa: CSAIARGTGELFF
d_call: NA; j_call: TRBJ1-6; v_call: TRBV19; clone_size: NA; cdr3_nt: TGTGCCAGTAGTATGGCTAGCTCCTATAATTCACCCCTCCACTTT; cdr3_aa: CASSMASSYNSPLHF
d_call: NA; j_call: TRBJ2-3; v_call: TRBV6-5; clone_size: NA; cdr3_nt: TGTGCTGTCAAAAGGGGAGATACGCAGTATTTT; cdr3_aa: CAVKRGDTQYF
d_call: TRBD1; j_call: TRBJ1-2; v_call: TRBV6-6; clone_size: NA; cdr3_nt: TGTGCTAGTAACAGGGGGTCAGGGGGCTACACCTTC; cdr3_aa: CASNRGSGGYTF
d_call: TRBD2; j_call: TRBJ2-1; v_call: TRBV2; clone_size: NA; cdr3_nt: TGTGCCAGCACAAGACTAGCGGGAGGAAGCTCCTACAATGAGCAGTTCTTC; cdr3_aa: CASTRLAGGSSYNEQFF
d_call: TRBD1; j_call: TRBJ2-1; v_call: TRBV6-1; clone_size: NA; cdr3_nt: TGTGCCAGCAAATGGACAGGGGGCCCCAATGAGCAGTTCTTC; cdr3_aa: CASKWTGGPNEQFF
d_call: NA; j_call: TRBJ2-3; v_call: TRBV2; clone_size: NA; cdr3_nt: TGTGCCAGCAGGACGATAGAACAGGGGAGGGTTACCGATACGCAGTATTTT; cdr3_aa: CASRTIEQGRVTDTQYF
d_call: NA; j_call: TRBJ2-3; v_call: TRBV9; clone_size: few; cdr3_nt: TGTGCCAGCAGCGTAGCTAGGAGCACATCCACAGATACGCAGTATTTT; cdr3_aa: CASSVARSTSTDTQYF
d_call: NA; j_call: TRBJ1-5; v_call: TRBV29-1; clone_size: few; cdr3_nt: TGCAGCGTAGGACAGTCCTCTAGCAATCAGCCCCAGCATTTT; cdr3_aa: CSVGQSSSNQPQHF
d_call: NA; j_call: TRBJ1-1; v_call: TRBV19; clone_size: NA; cdr3_nt: TGTGCCAGTAGTGCGTCGGCGTTTAGCAGGTTACAAGAAACTGAAGCTTTCTTT; cdr3_aa: CASSASAFSRLQETEAFF
d_call: TRBD2; j_call: TRBJ2-7; v_call: TRBV10-3; clone_size: once; cdr3_nt: TGTGCCATCAGTGACGGGCCGGGGGGGGCCTACGAGCAGTACTTC; cdr3_aa: CAISDGPGGAYEQYF
d_call: TRBD2; j_call: TRBJ2-1; v_call: TRBV9; clone_size: NA; cdr3_nt: TGTGCCAGCAGCGTAGGGCGGGGGGGCCCTAATGAGCAGTTCTTC; cdr3_aa: CASSVGRGGPNEQFF
d_call: NA; j_call: TRBJ1-6; v_call: TRBV6-5; clone_size: NA; cdr3_nt: TGTGCCAGCAGTTACTCGGGGGGAGGGTCACCCCTCCACTTT; cdr3_aa: CASSYSGGGSPLHF
d_call: TRBD1; j_call: TRBJ1-5; v_call: TRBV19; clone_size: NA; cdr3_nt: TGTGCCAGTAGTCGACAGGGGGCTGGCAATCAGCCCCAGCATTTT; cdr3_aa: CASSRQGAGNQPQHF
d_call: NA; j_call: TRBJ1-3; v_call: TRBV5-1; clone_size: NA; cdr3_nt: TGCGCCAGCAGCTTGGCCCCGGTCTCGGGACTCTCTGGAAACACCATATATTTT; cdr3_aa: CASSLAPVSGLSGNTIYF
d_call: NA; j_call: TRBJ1-5; v_call: TRBV19; clone_size: NA; cdr3_nt: TGTGCCAGTAGACCCGCCGCCCAGGGAAGGAATCAGCCCCAGCATTTT; cdr3_aa: CASRPAAQGRNQPQHF
d_call: NA; j_call: TRBJ1-1; v_call: TRBV4-2; clone_size: NA; cdr3_nt: TGTGCCAGCAGCCGACCTAGGGGGGGCACTGAAGCTTTCTTT; cdr3_aa: CASSRPRGGTEAFF
d_call: NA; j_call: TRBJ1-4; v_call: TRBV19; clone_size: NA; cdr3_nt: TGTGCCAGTAGCCCGACTCGAACGGGGGAAAAACTGTTTTTT; cdr3_aa: CASSPTRTGEKLFF
d_call: TRBD1; j_call: TRBJ1-3; v_call: TRBV28; clone_size: once; cdr3_nt: TGTGCCAGCAGTTCCTCGACAGGGGCGAACACCATATATTTT; cdr3_aa: CASSSSTGANTIYF
d_call: NA; j_call: TRBJ2-2; v_call: TRBV14; clone_size: NA; cdr3_nt: TGTGCCAGCAGCCAAGATTTTTCGCTGGCCGGGGAGCTGTTTTTT; cdr3_aa: CASSQDFSLAGELFF
d_call: NA; j_call: TRBJ1-2; v_call: TRBV7-3; clone_size: NA; cdr3_nt: TGTGCCAGCAGCTTAAGCCGTGGCTACACCTTC; cdr3_aa: CASSLSRGYTF
d_call: NA; j_call: TRBJ1-2; v_call: TRBV7-2; clone_size: NA; cdr3_nt: TGTGCCAGCAGCTCCACAGGGATCTATGGCTACACCTTC; cdr3_aa: CASSSTGIYGYTF
d_call: TRBD2; j_call: TRBJ2-3; v_call: TRBV4-2; clone_size: NA; cdr3_nt: TGTGCCAGCAGCCAAGTTCTAGCGGGCTTAAGCACAGATACGCAGTATTTT; cdr3_aa: CASSQVLAGLSTDTQYF